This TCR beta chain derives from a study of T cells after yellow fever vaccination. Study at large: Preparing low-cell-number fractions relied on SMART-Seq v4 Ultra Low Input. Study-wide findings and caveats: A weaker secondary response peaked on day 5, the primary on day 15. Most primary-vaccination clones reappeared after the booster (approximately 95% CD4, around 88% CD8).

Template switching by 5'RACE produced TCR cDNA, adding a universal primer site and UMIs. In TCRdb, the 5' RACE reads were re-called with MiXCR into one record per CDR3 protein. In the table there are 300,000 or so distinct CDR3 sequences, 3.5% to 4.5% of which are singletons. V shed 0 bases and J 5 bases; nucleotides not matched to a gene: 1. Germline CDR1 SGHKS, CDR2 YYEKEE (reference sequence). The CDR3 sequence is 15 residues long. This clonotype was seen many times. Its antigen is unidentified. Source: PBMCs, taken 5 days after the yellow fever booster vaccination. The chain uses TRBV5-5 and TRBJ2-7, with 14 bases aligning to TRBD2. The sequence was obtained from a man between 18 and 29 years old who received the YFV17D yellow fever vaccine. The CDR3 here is CASSLEGLAGDEQYF. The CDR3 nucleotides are TGTGCCAGCAGCTTGGAGGGACTAGCGGGGGACGAGCAGTACTTC.